The present TCR beta chain was sequenced within a study of blood T cell repertoires in COVID-19. As for the study in general: Collection of acute and convalescent COVID-19 samples took place in the United States, Italy and Spain.

The CDR3 spans 16 residues. Per germline, CDR1 SGHAT and CDR2 FQNNGV. V lost 1 base, J lost 6 bases, and 15 bases lay in between. In the authors' workflow: Reference gene primers were amplified, and this amplification served to estimate nucleated cell counts. TCRdb's table, derived via immunoSEQ multiplex PCR, lists solely in-frame clones and lacks some. That table gives V, J and clone size, and the DNA gave D and trimming. The table has under 250,000 clones, roughly nine tenths seen once. The sample comprised peripheral blood. This rearrangement joins TRBV11-2 to TRBJ2-2, with D maybe TRBD1 (5 bases). The sequence came from a man between 18 and 35 years old with active or convalescent COVID-19. CDR3 sequence reads: CASSLGRGEGSGELFF. The DNA of the CDR3 is TGTGCCAGCAGCTTAGGAAGGGGTGAAGGATCCGGGGAGCTGTTTTTT.